A single sample is the source of the 6 T cell receptor beta chains below, sequenced in a study of Ad26.COV2.S vaccination and SARS-CoV-2 variants. TCRdb's table, derived via immunoSEQ multiplex PCR, lists solely in-frame clones and lacks some. The profile covers a few hundred thousand clones, with around 86% appearing a single time and around 3.5% taken by the ten largest. Treatment described: around 19 received Ad26.COV2.S at low or high dose, single or two shots; about 5 received placebo; per-sample allocation not given. Sampling occurred on day 63 after the first vaccine or placebo injection. The sequencing here drew on peripheral blood, taken in a trial of Ad26.COV2.S vaccine versus placebo. The source is a person between 18 and 60 years old who received the Ad26.COV2.S COVID-19 vaccine or a placebo.

This chain uses TRBV11-2 with TRBJ2-1, with D possibly TRBD1 on 7 matching bases. The germline V and J ends were trimmed by 5 bases and 2 bases, with 10 bases remaining between them. The CDR3 totals 14 residues. Germline values: CDR1 SGHAT, CDR2 FQNNGV. The CDR3 reads CASSGGGPYNEQFF. The CDR3 region has the DNA TGTGCCAGCAGCGGAGGGGGCCCCTACAATGAGCAGTTCTTC.

This clone was seen a single time. V and J are TRBV30 and TRBJ2-7; D may be TRBD1 (5 bases). The CDR3 is 13 amino acids. With 3 bases removed from V and 3 bases from J, the gap between germline ends came to 12 bases. Germline lookup yields CDR1 GTSNPN and CDR2 SVGIG (reference sequence). In nucleotides, the CDR3 is TGTGCCTGGAGGGGGCAGGCTGGCTACGAGCAGTACTTC. Protein product: CAWRGQAGYEQYF.

The chain uses TRBV4-3 and TRBJ1-1; D gene unclear. The V and J ends lost 5 bases and 1 base respectively, with 8 bases between them. Germline V gene lookup returns CDR1 LGHNA and CDR2 YSLEER. The CDR3 sequence is 13 residues long. CDR3 in amino acids: CASSGQANTEAFF. The CDR3, as DNA: TGCGCCAGCAGCGGGCAGGCGAACACTGAAGCTTTCTTT.

The rearrangement uses TRBV4-1 and TRBJ1-1; 7 bases agree with TRBD1. The V gene's germline CDR1 is MGHRA and CDR2 YSYEKL. This CDR3 region has 15 residues. Trimming removed 4 bases from V and 3 bases from J; junction bases left unmatched: 8. CDR3 bases: TGCGCCAGCAGCCCACCGACAGGGCCGGACACTGAAGCTTTCTTT. It encodes CASSPPTGPDTEAFF.

The chain joins TRBV27 to TRBJ1-2; TRBD1 is a possible D gene (5 bases). The CDR3 loop spans 14 amino acids. Germline values: CDR1 MNHEY, CDR2 SMNVEV (reference sequence). Trimming took off 4 bases at V and 5 bases at J, with 14 bases between the two ends. The CDR3 loop reads CASSYQPGGYGYTF. Written as DNA, the CDR3 is TGTGCCAGCAGTTATCAACCGGGGGGATATGGCTACACCTTC.

The chain uses TRBV7-8 and TRBJ1-6, with TRBD1 matching 8 bases. This CDR3 is 13 amino acids long. Germline trimming cut 4 bases from V and 13 bases from J; bases unmatched to any gene: 6. Germline loops: CDR1 SGHVS, CDR2 FQNEAQ. CDR3 sequence reads: CASSSLDRAPLHF. The CDR3 DNA is TGTGCCAGCAGCTCCCTGGACAGGGCCCCCCTCCACTTT.